The 25 T cell receptor beta chains below were found in one sample sequenced in a study of blood T cell repertoires in COVID-19. Data came from immunoSEQ multiplex PCR; TCRdb stores just in-frame clones and leaves some out. The sample records a few hundred thousand clones, approximately 86% being singletons. Sequencing was performed on PBMCs or T cells enriched from blood (not recorded which). The receptors shown here come from a woman between 18 and 29 years old who had recovered from COVID-19.

The rearrangement uses TRBV5-6 and TRBJ1-1; unclear D gene. V dropped 3 bases and J dropped 4 bases, with 19 bases sitting between them. Germline V gives CDR1 SGHDT, CDR2 YYEEEE. The CDR3 loop spans 16 amino acids. In nucleotides, the CDR3 is TGTGCCAGCAGCTCTACCTACGAGGGCGGAAGCACTGAAGCTTTCTTT. Its protein product is CASSSTYEGGSTEAFF.

The V call is TRBV5-8, the J call TRBJ1-4; 7 bases agree with TRBD1. Germline V lookup: CDR1 SGHTS, CDR2 YDEGEE. With 0 bases clipped from V and 7 bases from J, the junction kept 9 bases outside the gene matches. The length of the CDR3 is 16 residues. CDR3 amino acids: CASSLEIRQGVEKLFF. CDR3 sequence (DNA): TGTGCCAGCAGCTTGGAGATTAGACAGGGAGTTGAAAAACTGTTTTTT.

The chain carries TRBV25-1 and TRBJ2-5, with a tentative D call TRBD2 (5 bases). The CDR3 extends over 13 amino acids. From germline, CDR1 is MGHDK and CDR2 SYGVNS. Between the trimmed V and J ends, which lost 3 bases and 5 bases, there was a span of 10 bases. CDR3 in amino acids: CASSEEVPETQYF. CDR3 DNA: TGTGCCAGCAGTGAGGAGGTCCCCGAGACCCAGTACTTC.

V usage is TRBV11-1 and J usage is TRBJ2-7; maybe TRBD1 (5 bases). The CDR3 consists of 15 residues. Trimming took 2 bases from V and 6 from J, leaving 17 bases between them. CDR1 is SGHAT, CDR2 FQDESV, per germline (reference sequence). CDR3 sequence: CASSLRGNPAIEQYF. The DNA of the CDR3 is TGTGCCAGCAGCTTAAGGGGCAATCCTGCTATCGAGCAGTACTTC. Complete variable domain (other parts from reference TRBV11-1 and TRBJ2-7): EAEVAQSPRYKITEKSQAVAFWCDPISGHATLYWYRQILGQGPELLVQFQDESVVDDSQLPKDRFSAERLKGVDSTLKIQPAELGDSAMYLCASSLRGNPAIEQYFGPGTRLTVT.

The chain combines TRBV5-1 with TRBJ2-5; 7 positions agree with TRBD1. Germline V CDR1 and CDR2: SGHRS, YFSETQ. CDR3 length: 14 amino acids. J lost 7 bases, V lost 0 bases, and 6 bases had no gene match. The CDR3 is CASSLVDRVWTQYF. Written as DNA, the CDR3 is TGCGCCAGCAGCTTGGTTGACAGGGTATGGACCCAGTACTTC.

This chain connects TRBV27 to TRBJ1-2; 9 bases are a match to TRBD1. Germline V gene data show CDR1 as MNHEY and CDR2 as SMNVEV (reference sequence). J lost 3 bases, V lost 3 bases, and 2 bases had no gene match. This CDR3 is 14 amino acids long. CDR3 in amino acids: CASSFDRGDYGYTF. The CDR3 coding sequence is TGTGCCAGCAGTTTCGACAGGGGGGACTATGGCTACACCTTC.

The chain links TRBV14 to TRBJ1-2, with 9 bases that match TRBD1. There are 15 residues in the CDR3. Germline V CDR1 and CDR2: SGHDN, FVKESK. V gave up 2 bases and J gave up 3 bases; unmatched junction bases: 4. CDR3: CASSQTGGVDYGYTF. CDR3 nucleotides: TGTGCCAGCAGCCAAACAGGGGGCGTCGACTATGGCTACACCTTC.

This chain uses TRBV30 with TRBJ2-1, with 7 nucleotides matching TRBD1. Germline trimming cut 2 bases from V and 4 bases from J; bases unmatched to any gene: 5. CDR3 length: 14 amino acids. Germline values: CDR1 GTSNPN, CDR2 SVGIG (reference sequence). The CDR3 DNA is TGTGCCTGGAGTAGACAGGGCGGATACAATGAGCAGTTCTTC. This sequence encodes CAWSRQGGYNEQFF. Full variable domain (missing parts from reference TRBV30 and TRBJ2-1): SQTIHQWPATLVQPVGSPLSLECTVEGTSNPNLYWYRQAAGRGLQLLFYSVGIGQISSEVPQNLSASRPQDRQFILSSKKLLLSDSGFYLCAWSRQGGYNEQFFGPGTRLTVL.

The chain links TRBV19 to TRBJ1-4, with D perhaps TRBD1 (6 bases). The CDR3 is 16 residues long. Deletions cut 3 bases from V and 8 bases from J, with 19 bases between. CDR1 and CDR2 (germline): LNHDA, SQIVND (reference sequence). CDR3 sequence: CASSIIRGAEGEKLFF. DNA for the CDR3: TGTGCCAGTAGTATTATCAGGGGCGCGGAAGGGGAAAAACTGTTTTTT.

The chain carries TRBV28 and TRBJ2-1; 7 positions agree with TRBD1. CDR1 MDHEN and CDR2 SYDVKM come from the germline V gene. The CDR3 has 13 amino acids. Unmatched junction bases numbered 8, after V lost 6 bases and J lost 9 bases. As DNA, the CDR3 is TGTGCCAGCAGATCCGACAGGGCGGGTGAGCAGTTCTTC. This encodes CASRSDRAGEQFF.

V is TRBV5-6 and J is TRBJ1-2; 8 positions agree with TRBD1. The length of the CDR3 is 15 residues. Germline CDR1 reads SGHDT; CDR2 reads YYEEEE. Trimming cost V 0 bases and J 4 bases; bases outside gene matches: 5. Here the CDR3 DNA reads TGTGCCAGCAGCTTGGTACAGGGGGGTGGCTATGGCTACACCTTC. The encoded protein is CASSLVQGGGYGYTF.

This clone was seen a handful of times. The genes are TRBV14 and TRBJ2-7; TRBD2 might be the D (6 bases). With 4 bases removed from V and 2 bases from J, the gap between germline ends came to 15 bases. The CDR3 is made up of 15 amino acids. Germline values: CDR1 SGHDN, CDR2 FVKESK. The CDR3 region has the DNA TGTGCCAGCAGCCTCGAGGCGGGGTCTCCCTACGAGCAGTACTTC. It codes for CASSLEAGSPYEQYF.

V gene TRBV5-4 combines with J gene TRBJ1-2; 11 bases map to TRBD1. Trimming removed 7 bases from V and 11 bases from J; junction bases left unmatched: 7. Germline V CDR1 and CDR2: SGHNT, YYREEE (reference sequence). There are 12 residues in the CDR3. The CDR3, as DNA: TGTGCCAGCGGGGACAGGGGGTACCCGTACACCTTC. Translated, it gives CASGDRGYPYTF.

CDR3: CASSLGGGTYEQYF. The DNA of the CDR3 is TGTGCCAGCAGCTTGGGGGGCGGAACCTACGAGCAGTACTTC. This rearrangement joins TRBV5-6 to TRBJ2-7; TRBD1 is a possible D gene (5 bases). Germline values: CDR1 SGHDT, CDR2 YYEEEE. CDR3 length: 14 residues. V lost 0 bases to trimming and J lost 2 bases, with 9 bases between them.

The chain carries TRBV12-5 and TRBJ1-4; no definite D call. The CDR3 totals 11 residues. Looked up from germline, CDR1 is LGHNT and CDR2 is FRNRAP. V lost 7 bases, J lost 8 bases, and 8 bases lay in between. This chain's CDR3 is CASETAEKLFF. The CDR3 bases are TGTGCTAGTGAAACTGCAGAAAAACTGTTTTTT.

The chain uses TRBV5-5 and TRBJ2-7, with a possible D match to TRBD1 (6 bases). Deletions cut 0 bases from V and 3 bases from J, with 10 bases between. The CDR3 runs 14 residues. CDR1 and CDR2 from the germline V gene are SGHKS and YYEKEE (reference sequence). CDR3 in DNA: TGTGCCAGCAGCTTGGAGGCCAGGGGCTACGAGCAGTACTTC. Translation: CASSLEARGYEQYF.

Here the CDR3 reads CAISESPSGNLDNEQFF. Written as DNA, the CDR3 is TGTGCCATCAGTGAGTCGCCTAGCGGGAACCTGGACAATGAGCAGTTCTTC. The gene calls are TRBV10-3 and TRBJ2-1; 9 positions match TRBD2. The junction had 8 bases not matched to a gene; V was cut back by 0 bases and J by 5 bases. CDR1 and CDR2 from the germline V gene are ENHRY and SYGVKD. The CDR3 length is 17 residues.

A word on this clone: At one end the junction does not follow the germline gene, possibly because of a read error. The rearrangement links TRBV5-1 to TRBJ1-1; 11 positions match TRBD1. The CDR3 is 12 residues long. Germline lookup yields CDR1 SGHRS and CDR2 YFSETQ. CDR3 sequence (DNA): TGCGCCAGCAGCCTGGGACAGGGGGTGGAGGCGTTT. Translation: CASSLGQGVEAF. The variable domain in full, with the rest retrieved from reference TRBV5-1 and TRBJ1-1, is KAGVTQTPRYLIKTRGQQVTLSCSPISGHRSVSWYQQTPGQGLQFLFEYFSETQRNKGNFPGRFSGRQFSNSRSEMNVSTLELGDSALYLCASSLGQGVEAFGQGTRLTVV.

This clone was seen more than once but under ten times. The CDR3 protein is CASTAQGTGELFF. In DNA, the CDR3 is TGTGCCAGCACTGCGCAGGGGACCGGGGAGCTGTTTTTT. The rearrangement links TRBV2 to TRBJ2-2, with a tentative D call TRBD1 (6 bases). V lost 7 bases to trimming and J lost 5 bases, with 11 bases between them. The CDR3 spans 13 residues. The germline gives CDR1 SNHLY, CDR2 FYNNEI.

V usage is TRBV6-1 and J usage is TRBJ2-1, with 10 bases identical to TRBD2. CDR3 length: 17 residues. The germline CDR1 and CDR2 sequences are MNHNS and SASEGT. Trimming removed 3 bases from V and 2 bases from J; junction bases left unmatched: 7. The chain's CDR3 is CASSEASGSLAYNEQFF. CDR3 in DNA: TGTGCCAGCAGTGAGGCTAGCGGGAGTTTAGCCTACAATGAGCAGTTCTTC.

V usage is TRBV7-3 and J usage is TRBJ1-1, with a weak D call TRBD1 (6 bases). V was trimmed by 0 bases and J by 9 bases, leaving 14 bases between them. The CDR3 covers 14 residues. Per the germline V gene, CDR1 is SGHTA and CDR2 is FQGTGA. The CDR3: CASSLTGGPSQAFF. In DNA form, the CDR3 reads TGTGCCAGCAGCTTAACGGGGGGGCCCTCCCAAGCTTTCTTT.

This chain links TRBV5-1 with TRBJ2-5; 7 bases map to TRBD2. The CDR3 has 18 amino acids. CDR1 SGHRS and CDR2 YFSETQ come from the germline V gene. J gave up 0 bases and V 0 bases, and 11 bases lay outside the gene matches. The CDR3 here is CASSLDGHATSYQETQYF. The DNA for the CDR3 is TGCGCCAGCAGCTTGGACGGCCATGCGACTAGCTACCAAGAGACCCAGTACTTC. Full variable domain (outside the CDR3, taken from reference TRBV5-1 and TRBJ2-5): KAGVTQTPRYLIKTRGQQVTLSCSPISGHRSVSWYQQTPGQGLQFLFEYFSETQRNKGNFPGRFSGRQFSNSRSEMNVSTLELGDSALYLCASSLDGHATSYQETQYFGPGTRLLVL.

This sequence joins TRBV12-3 or TRBV12-4 and TRBJ1-1; D unclear. CDR3 size: 12 residues. V shed 4 bases and J shed 1 base, with 4 bases lying between them. The CDR3: CASSWANTEAFF. CDR3 bases: TGTGCCAGCAGTTGGGCGAACACTGAAGCTTTCTTT.

The genes are TRBV19 and TRBJ1-2, with D unclear. There are 13 residues in the CDR3. Germline CDR1 LNHDA, CDR2 SQIVND (reference sequence). V was trimmed by 7 bases and J by 0 bases, leaving 9 bases between them. The CDR3 here is CASMRAANYGYTF. The CDR3 DNA reads as TGTGCCAGTATGCGGGCAGCTAACTATGGCTACACCTTC.

The table lists this clone with a count of one. The chain uses TRBV3-1 (or the pseudogene TRBV3-2) and TRBJ1-1, with unresolved D. CDR1 is LGHDT, CDR2 YNNKEL, per germline (reference sequence). The CDR3 is 15 amino acids. V lost 6 bases and J lost 0, with 14 bases in between. CDR3 region: CASRNNRDMNTEAFF. The CDR3 DNA reads TGTGCCAGCAGAAACAACAGAGACATGAACACTGAAGCTTTCTTT.